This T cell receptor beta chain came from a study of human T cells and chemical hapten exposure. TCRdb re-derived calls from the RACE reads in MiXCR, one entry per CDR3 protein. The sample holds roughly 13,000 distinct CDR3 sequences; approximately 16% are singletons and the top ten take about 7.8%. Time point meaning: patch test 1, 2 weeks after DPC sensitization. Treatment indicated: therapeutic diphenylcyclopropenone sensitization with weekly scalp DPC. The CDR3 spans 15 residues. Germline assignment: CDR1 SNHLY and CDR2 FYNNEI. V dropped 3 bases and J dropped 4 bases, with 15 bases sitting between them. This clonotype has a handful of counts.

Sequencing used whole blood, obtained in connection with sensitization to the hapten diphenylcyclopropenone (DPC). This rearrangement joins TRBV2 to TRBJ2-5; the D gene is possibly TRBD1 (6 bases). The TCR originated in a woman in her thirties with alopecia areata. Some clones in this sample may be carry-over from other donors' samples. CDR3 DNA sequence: TGTGCCAGCAGTGACCCCCGCAGGGGCGTAGAGACCCAGTACTTC. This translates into CASSDPRRGVETQYF.